This TCR beta chain was sequenced in a study of T cell changes during pregnancy in multiple sclerosis. Germline CDR1 reads MNHEY; CDR2 reads SMNVEV (reference sequence). V was shortened by 2 bases and J by 5 bases, with 9 bases between the two germline ends. The CDR3 spans 14 residues. Method: immunoSEQ multiplex PCR; TCRdb's copy keeps in-frame clones and lacks some. This sample has around 37,000 clones, with about nine tenths found just once. This TCR derives from a female donor with multiple sclerosis, enrolled in a pregnancy study. This specimen consisted of CD8+ T cells from peripheral blood mononuclear cells, obtained before pregnancy. This chain joins TRBV27 and TRBJ1-4; D is unresolved. CDR3 in DNA: TGTGCCAGCAGTTTAAGGCGGGAAAATGAAAAACTGTTTTTT. Translating it yields CASSLRRENEKLFF.